This passage covers 31 T cell receptor beta chains from one sample sequenced in a study of shared clonotypes between healthy human individuals. Generated by immunoSEQ multiplex PCR, the TCRdb table keeps only in-frame clones and is missing some. The sample shows 450,000 to 500,000 clones, approximately 84% of them seen only once. The sequenced sample was PBMCs. These receptors came from a middle-aged woman in good health. Some clones in this sample may be carry-over from other donors' samples.

This clone has a single count. A far larger clone is one base from this, pointing to a likely read error. V is TRBV5-4 and J is TRBJ2-2; TRBD2 agrees at 10 bases. Trimming took 0 bases from V and 4 from J; bases not matched to a gene: 0. The CDR3 is 15 amino acids. Germline CDR1 reads SGHNT; CDR2 reads YYREEE (reference sequence). CDR3 sequence (DNA): TGTGCCAGCAGCTTGGCTAGCGGGAGCACCGGGGAGCTGTTTTTT. It specifies CASSLASGSTGELFF.

Comments on this clone: A far larger clone is off by one base, so a read error is likely. This chain uses TRBV25-1 with TRBJ1-1; 10 positions agree with TRBD1. The length of the CDR3 is 14 residues. Germline trimming cut 9 bases from V and 5 bases from J; bases unmatched to any gene: 9. Germline lookup yields CDR1 MGHDK and CDR2 SYGVNS. The CDR3 sequence: CASSTGGGVTEAFF. The CDR3 DNA reads TGTGCCAGTTCGACAGGGGGCGGGGTGACTGAAGCTTTCTTT.

This clone was picked up one time. The CDR3, as DNA: TGTGCCATCAGTGAATCAGTGGTGAACACTGAAGCTTTCTTT. Its translation is CAISESVVNTEAFF. V usage is TRBV10-3 and J usage is TRBJ1-1; D ambiguous. Germline CDR1 ENHRY, CDR2 SYGVKD. CDR3 size: 14 residues. Trimming took 3 bases from V and 0 from J, leaving 8 bases between them.

The CDR3 DNA is TGTGCCAGCAGCTCGGGGGACCCCAGCACAGATACGCAGTATTTT. It translates to CASSSGDPSTDTQYF. The V gene is TRBV7-3, the J gene TRBJ2-3; a weak D match, TRBD2 (6 bases). Trimming left V 4 bases short and J 0 bases short, with 11 bases between. Germline V gene lookup returns CDR1 SGHTA and CDR2 FQGTGA. CDR3 length equals 15 residues.

Comment on this clone: The same CDR3 can be traced to other DNA sequences in this sample. The chain joins TRBV14 to TRBJ1-1; D is possibly TRBD1 (5 bases). This CDR3 region has 13 residues. Germline loops: CDR1 SGHDN, CDR2 FVKESK. Trimming cost V 3 bases and J 3 bases, with 8 bases left between them. The DNA for the CDR3 is TGTGCCAGCAGCCAGGGGCTGGACACTGAAGCTTTCTTT. Amino acids: CASSQGLDTEAFF.

This clone was detected only a few times. The rearrangement links TRBV6-6 to TRBJ2-7; D possibly corresponds to TRBD2 (5 bases). Trimming shortened V by 9 bases and J by 3 bases, and 15 bases separated the two germline ends. CDR3 length: 13 amino acids. From germline, CDR1 is MNHNY and CDR2 SVGAGI (reference sequence). The CDR3 region has the DNA TGTGCCAGTCGGGCGGGTGGAAACTACGAGCAGTACTTC. This codes for CASRAGGNYEQYF.

This chain connects TRBV30 to TRBJ2-1; D may correspond to TRBD1 or TRBD2 (5 bases each). Per germline, CDR1 GTSNPN and CDR2 SVGIG (reference sequence). The V and J ends lost 0 bases and 11 bases respectively, with 14 bases between them. The CDR3 contains 13 residues. The CDR3 reads CAWSVLVGEQQFF. The CDR3 DNA follows: TGTGCCTGGAGTGTACTCGTGGGGGAGCAGCAGTTCTTC.

To note about this clone: This sequence is one base from a far larger clone and is likely a read error. The V gene is TRBV25-1, the J gene TRBJ2-7; D possibly corresponds to TRBD1 (7 bases). Germline V gene lookup returns CDR1 MGHDK and CDR2 SYGVNS. The CDR3 loop spans 13 amino acids. Here the CDR3 reads CAGSPGGSNEQYF. The DNA of the CDR3 is TGTGCCGGCAGTCCAGGGGGGTCGAACGAGCAGTACTTC.

To note about this clone: With only one base between it and a far larger clone, this is likely a read error. This chain links TRBV7-9 with TRBJ2-5; either TRBD1 or TRBD2 may fit D (5 bases each). Germline V gene data show CDR1 as SEHNR and CDR2 as FQNEAQ (reference sequence). The CDR3 is 14 amino acids. V lost 1 base, J lost 11 bases, and 17 bases lay in between. CDR3 protein: CASSLVGTSYDQYF. The CDR3 region has the DNA TGTGCCAGCAGCTTAGTAGGGACCAGCTACGATCAGTACTTC.

This rearrangement joins TRBV21-1 to TRBJ2-7; whether TRBD2, the table's D call, matches the DNA was not checked. TRBV21-1 is labeled a pseudogene. The length of the CDR3 is 19 residues. The CDR3 DNA reads TGTGCCAGCAGCAACCTCACTCCAGGACTAGCGGGAGGAACCTACGAGCAGTACTTC. Translated: CASSNLTPGLAGGTYEQYF.

A word on this clone: A far larger clone is off by one base, so a read error is likely. This chain joins TRBV6-1 and TRBJ1-2, with 7 bases lining up with TRBD1. After removal of 6 bases from V and 8 bases from J, the junction contained 9 bases not matched to a gene. Germline values: CDR1 MNHNS, CDR2 SASEGT. The CDR3 extends over 13 amino acids. CDR3 sequence: CASSLNRGEGYTF. In DNA form, the CDR3 reads TGTGCCAGCAGCCTCAACAGGGGTGAGGGCTACACCTTC.

J is TRBJ2-2 and V is TRBV6-1; the D is unclear. Per germline, CDR1 MNHNS and CDR2 SASEGT. V dropped 7 bases and J dropped 7 bases, with 16 bases sitting between them. The CDR3 has 14 amino acids. The CDR3 DNA is TGTGCCAGCACCGAAACTGGCCCCCACGGGGAGCTGTTTTTT. It specifies CASTETGPHGELFF.

This clone was counted a single time. The genes are TRBV27 and TRBJ2-7; D is undetermined. Trimming removed 0 bases at V and 2 bases at J, with 8 bases between. The germline V gene has CDR1 MNHEY and CDR2 SMNVEV (reference sequence). The length of the CDR3 is 14 residues. CDR3 DNA: TGTGCCAGCAGTTTATCGGTCCGGCCCTACGAGCAGTACTTC. Its protein product is CASSLSVRPYEQYF.

About this clone: A single base is all that separates this from a far larger clone, so a read error is likely. This sequence joins TRBV25-1 and TRBJ1-1, with a possible D match to TRBD1 (6 bases). This CDR3 has 15 residues. The germline CDR1 and CDR2 sequences are MGHDK and SYGVNS. The CDR3 protein is CASRPRGGTNSEAFF. The CDR3 DNA is TGTGCCAGCAGGCCAAGAGGGGGGACGAACTCTGAAGCTTTCTTT. Full variable domain (missing parts from reference TRBV25-1 and TRBJ1-1): EADIYQTPRYLVIGTGKKITLECSQTMGHDKMYWYQQDPGMELHLIHYSYGVNSTEKGDLSSESTVSRIRTEHFPLTLESARPSHTSQYLCASRPRGGTNSEAFFGQGTRLTVV.

On this clone itself: A read error is likely here: a far larger clone is one base away. It is likely a read error, because the conserved phenylalanine at the end of the CDR3 is missing. V and J are TRBV29-1 and TRBJ1-1; 8 bases are shared with TRBD1. The CDR3 covers 14 residues. The V gene's germline CDR1 is SQVTM and CDR2 ANQGSEA. The V and J ends lost 7 bases and 3 bases, in that order; junction bases with no gene match: 10. The CDR3 DNA sequence: TGCAGCGCCGCTGACAGGGGAGAGTACACTGAAGCTTTCCTT. This codes for CSAADRGEYTEAFL.

This sequence joins TRBV7-9 and TRBJ2-1; 8 bases fit TRBD2. V was clipped by 5 bases and J by 9 bases; unmatched bases: 15. The CDR3 loop spans 16 amino acids. CDR1 is SEHNR, CDR2 FQNEAQ, per germline (reference sequence). The CDR3 region is CASSTTGTSIRAEQFF. The DNA of the CDR3 is TGTGCCAGCAGCACTACCGGGACTAGTATTCGCGCTGAGCAGTTCTTC.

The chain has TRBV7-2 and TRBJ2-7; a weak D match, TRBD2 (5 bases). This CDR3 region has 14 residues. Trimming removed 5 bases from V and 6 bases from J, with 17 bases in between. Per germline, CDR1 SGHTA and CDR2 FQGNSA. CDR3 in amino acids: CASSRGRQTPEQYF. The CDR3 DNA is TGTGCCAGCAGCCGAGGGCGCCAAACTCCCGAGCAGTACTTC.

This chain uses TRBV18 with TRBJ2-2; 10 nucleotides align to TRBD1. Trimming cost V 1 base and J 3 bases; bases outside gene matches: 2. Germline assignment: CDR1 KGHSH and CDR2 LQKENI. CDR3 size: 16 residues. CDR3 loop: CASSPRDRGDTGELFF. CDR3 nucleotides: TGTGCCAGCTCACCACGGGACAGGGGCGACACCGGGGAGCTGTTTTTT.

This chain uses TRBV5-4 with TRBJ2-1; 12 nucleotides line up with TRBD2. The CDR3 is made up of 16 amino acids. J was trimmed by 9 bases and V by 4 bases; bases with no gene match: 11. Germline lookup yields CDR1 SGHNT and CDR2 YYREEE (reference sequence). The CDR3 region has the DNA TGTGCCAGCAGCGCTGCACTAGCGGGAGGTCAAGTTGAGCAGTTCTTC. This translates into CASSAALAGGQVEQFF.

The chain's CDR3 is CASSVSGAYEQYF. DNA for the CDR3: TGTGCCAGCAGTGTTAGCGGGGCCTACGAGCAGTACTTC. The chain recombines TRBV6-5 with TRBJ2-7, with TRBD2 identical over 8 bases. Germline V gene data show CDR1 as MNHEY and CDR2 as SVGAGI. The CDR3 sequence is 13 residues long. V gave up 5 bases and J gave up 2 bases; unmatched junction bases: 2.

V usage is TRBV5-1 and J usage is TRBJ1-5; weak D call: TRBD1 (5 bases). V was clipped by 1 base and J by 0 bases, with 8 bases between them. Germline lookup yields CDR1 SGHRS and CDR2 YFSETQ. The CDR3 loop spans 15 amino acids. CDR3 sequence: CASSLFGASNQPQHF. CDR3 DNA: TGCGCCAGCAGCTTGTTCGGGGCTAGCAATCAGCCCCAGCATTTT.

V usage is TRBV7-6 and J usage is TRBJ2-1; a possible D gene is TRBD2 (6 bases). V was shortened by 1 base and J by 1 base, with 14 bases between the two germline ends. Germline-derived CDR1 and CDR2 are SGHVS and FNYEAQ. The CDR3 has 17 amino acids. CDR3 protein: CASSLDGTWGSYNEQFF. DNA for the CDR3: TGTGCCAGCAGCTTAGACGGGACTTGGGGTTCCTACAATGAGCAGTTCTTC.

As to this clone: A single base is all that separates this from a far larger clone, so a read error is likely. This chain uses TRBV6-1 with TRBJ1-1; the D is unclear. Looked up from germline, CDR1 is MNHNS and CDR2 is SASEGT. The length of the CDR3 is 11 residues. V was clipped by 6 bases and J by 2 bases, with 4 bases between them. The CDR3 here is CASRDNTEAFF. As DNA, the CDR3 is TGTGCCAGCAGGGATAACACTGAAGCTTTCTTT.

V gene TRBV28 combines with J gene TRBJ1-2, with D tentatively TRBD1 (5 bases). This CDR3 has 14 amino acids. Trimming stripped 4 bases from V and 3 bases from J, with 12 bases between. Looked up from germline, CDR1 is MDHEN and CDR2 is SYDVKM. The CDR3 DNA reads as TGTGCCAGCAGTTCACTCGACAGAGACTATGGCTACACCTTC. This gives the protein CASSSLDRDYGYTF.

This chain joins TRBV5-6 and TRBJ2-5; perhaps TRBD1 as D (6 bases). The V and J ends lost 5 bases and 2 bases respectively, with 10 bases between them. Germline V lookup: CDR1 SGHDT, CDR2 YYEEEE. The CDR3 has 13 amino acids. The CDR3, as DNA: TGTGCCAGCAGTAACAGGGTGCAAGAGACCCAGTACTTC. Translating it yields CASSNRVQETQYF. The variable domain in full, with the rest retrieved from reference TRBV5-6 and TRBJ2-5, is DAGVTQSPTHLIKTRGQQVTLRCSPKSGHDTVSWYQQALGQGPQFIFQYYEEEERQRGNFPDRFSGHQFPNYSSELNVNALLLGDSALYLCASSNRVQETQYFGPGTRLLVL.

This clone was seen ten or more times. The same CDR3 is also encoded by other DNA sequences in this sample. This rearrangement joins TRBV28 to TRBJ2-7, with TRBD1 identical over 10 bases. Germline loops: CDR1 MDHEN, CDR2 SYDVKM. This CDR3 spans 15 amino acids. Trimming cost V 2 bases and J 6 bases; bases outside gene matches: 7. DNA of the CDR3: TGTGCCAGCAGTTTAGTTGACAGGGGGCATATCGAGCAGTACTTC. It encodes CASSLVDRGHIEQYF.

Here the CDR3 reads CASSLRLGSSYNEQFF. CDR3 bases: TGTGCCAGCAGCTTACGACTAGGGAGCTCCTACAATGAGCAGTTCTTC. The V call is TRBV9, the J call TRBJ2-1; D may be TRBD2 (6 bases). In germline, CDR1 is SGDLS, CDR2 YYNGEE. V lost 4 bases, J lost 0 bases, and 14 bases lay in between. The CDR3 extends over 16 amino acids.

The chain joins TRBV5-4 to TRBJ1-2; 11 bases agree with TRBD1. Germline lookup yields CDR1 SGHNT and CDR2 YYREEE (reference sequence). V lost 4 bases and J lost 5; bases outside the gene matches: 7. This CDR3 is 15 amino acids long. The CDR3 protein is CASSIRTGGQYGYTF. As DNA, the CDR3 is TGTGCCAGCAGCATCAGGACAGGGGGCCAATATGGCTACACCTTC. Complete variable domain (other parts from reference TRBV5-4 and TRBJ1-2): ETGVTQSPTHLIKTRGQQVTLRCSSQSGHNTVSWYQQALGQGPQFIFQYYREEENGRGNFPPRFSGLQFPNYSSELNVNALELDDSALYLCASSIRTGGQYGYTFGSGTRLTVV.

To note about this clone: This could be a read error, since a much larger clone is one nucleotide away. CDR3 nucleotides: TGTGCCAGCAGCTCCGCCTACGAGCAGTACTTC. It translates to CASSSAYEQYF. The chain joins TRBV5-6 to TRBJ2-7; D uncertain. V was clipped by 3 bases and J by 2 bases, with 3 bases between them. The CDR3 is made up of 11 amino acids. In germline, CDR1 is SGHDT, CDR2 YYEEEE.

This chain uses TRBV4-3 with TRBJ2-1, with D perhaps given as TRBD1 or TRBD2 (6 bases each). CDR3 length: 14 residues. From germline, CDR1 is LGHNA and CDR2 YSLEER. V was trimmed by 1 base and J by 10 bases, leaving 14 bases between them. CDR3 loop: CASSQAWGAREQFF. The DNA for the CDR3 is TGCGCCAGCAGCCAAGCGTGGGGGGCCAGGGAGCAGTTCTTC.

Notes on this clone: This is likely an artifact of a read error, given a far larger clone one base away. The sample holds other DNA sequences that translate to the same CDR3. J is TRBJ2-1 and V is TRBV5-1, with 7 bases aligning to TRBD1. This CDR3 has 12 residues. Losses at the gene ends were 2 bases for V and 7 bases for J; bases not matched to a gene: 0. CDR1 is SGHRS, CDR2 YFSETQ, per germline. CDR3 sequence: CASSLQGNEQFF. CDR3 nucleotides: TGCGCCAGCAGCTTACAGGGGAATGAGCAGTTCTTC.